This is a list of T cell receptor beta chains from one sample in a study of long-term antiretroviral therapy in people with HIV. Method: immunoSEQ multiplex PCR; TCRdb's copy keeps in-frame clones and lacks some. This table has 15,000 or so clones, about 86% appearing once. This sample comprised unsorted PBMCs, obtained 2.3 years before starting antiretroviral therapy. The receptors were gathered from a woman in her 30s with HIV. The CDR3 runs from the conserved cysteine through the conserved F or W. The order of the fields is J gene, clone size, D gene, V gene, CDR3 length, CDR3 DNA, CDR3 protein. The D gene is left open where the match is weak. Not every row has a clone size; where given, it reads once, few, many or a size class.

>TRBJ1-1|once|.|TRBV9|15
TGTGCCAGCAGCGTAGGCCTAGCAGGGATGACTGAAGCTTTCTTT
CASSVGLAGMTEAFF
>TRBJ1-4|few|TRBD1|TRBV7-2|16
TGTGCCAGCAGCTTGGTGGGACAGCCAACTAATGAAAAACTGTTTTTT
CASSLVGQPTNEKLFF
>TRBJ2-6|.|.|TRBV30|14
TGTGCCTGGGGGTCCGGGCATGGGGCCAACGTCCTGACTTTC
CAWGSGHGANVLTF
>TRBJ1-3|.|.|TRBV2|15
TGTGCCAGCAGTGATTTGGGGGCTTCAGGAAACACCATATATTTT
CASSDLGASGNTIYF
>TRBJ2-2|.|TRBD2|TRBV7-2|15
TGTGCCAGCAGCTTAATCAAGCGGGGGGCCGGGGAGCTGTTTTTT
CASSLIKRGAGELFF
>TRBJ2-1|.|.|TRBV19|16
TGTGCCAGTAGTACCCCTACGGCAGGACCCTACAATGAGCAGTTCTTC
CASSTPTAGPYNEQFF
>TRBJ2-5|.|.|TRBV7-8|16
TGTGCCAGCAGCTCCCCTGTGGCGGGGATTCAAGAGACCCAGTACTTC
CASSSPVAGIQETQYF
>TRBJ1-2|.|.|TRBV30|11
TGTGCCTGGAGTTCGAGACGTGGCTACACCTTC
CAWSSRRGYTF
>TRBJ1-2|once|.|TRBV19|15
TGTGCCAGTAGCAGAGAGCCGGGACAAGCCTATGGCTACACCTTC
CASSREPGQAYGYTF
>TRBJ1-2|.|.|TRBV9|12
TGTGCCAGCAGCGGGACTACTGTAGGCTACACCTTC
CASSGTTVGYTF
>TRBJ1-2|once|TRBD1|TRBV27|16
TGTGCCAGCAGTTCCCCTAGGGACAGGGGGACGAATGGCTACACCTTC
CASSSPRDRGTNGYTF
>TRBJ1-4|.|.|TRBV19|15
TGTGCCAGTAGTCTCCAGGGACATTTAAATGAAAAACTGTTTTTT
CASSLQGHLNEKLFF
>TRBJ2-5|.|.|TRBV12-5|19
TGTGCTAGTGGTTTGGTATGGAACACCCCGACGGATTTCGGACAGACCCAGTACTTC
CASGLVWNTPTDFGQTQYF
>TRBJ1-5|.|.|TRBV4-1|15
TGCGCCAGCAGCCAAGAAAGCAGGGGCAATCAGCCCCAGCATTTT
CASSQESRGNQPQHF
>TRBJ2-1|.|.|TRBV20-1|11
TGCAGTGCCCGGATTAGCTATGAGCAGTTCTTC
CSARISYEQFF
>TRBJ2-7|.|.|TRBV30|15
TGTGCCTGGAGTGCCCCGGGGCAGGGATGGTACGAGCAGTACTTC
CAWSAPGQGWYEQYF
>TRBJ2-1|once|.|TRBV10-3|14
TGTGCCATCAGGGGGGGGGCACAGTCCAATGAGCAGTTCTTC
CAIRGGAQSNEQFF
>TRBJ1-4|.|TRBD1|TRBV9|15
TGTGCCAGCAGCGTAGAGGACAGGAGTGATGAAAAACTGTTTTTT
CASSVEDRSDEKLFF
>TRBJ1-2|once|.|TRBV2|14
TGTGCCAGCAGTGAAGCACAGGCTATCGGTGGCTACACCTTC
CASSEAQAIGGYTF
>TRBJ2-5|.|TRBD1|TRBV5-6|16
TGTGCCAGCAGCTTGTTGACAGGGAGTTACCAAGAGACCCAGTACTTC
CASSLLTGSYQETQYF
>TRBJ1-1|.|.|TRBV10-3|13
TGTGCCATTAGGGGGGAAATGAACACTGAAGCTTTCTTT
CAIRGEMNTEAFF
>TRBJ1-6|once|TRBD1|TRBV5-5|19
TGTGCCAGCAGCTTGGGTGGGACAGGGCCTACCTCCTATAATTCACCCCTCCACTTT
CASSLGGTGPTSYNSPLHF
>TRBJ2-1|once|TRBD2|TRBV4-3|14
TGCGCCAGCACCCATAGCGGGGGGGTCAATGAGCAGTTCTTC
CASTHSGGVNEQFF
>TRBJ1-2|.|.|TRBV7-9|13
TGTGCCAGCAGCGACACGGGTAACTATGGCTACACCTTC
CASSDTGNYGYTF
>TRBJ2-3|.|.|TRBV7-9|16
TGTGCCAGCAGCGTTGGGTGGGGCCGGGGAACAGATACGCAGTATTTT
CASSVGWGRGTDTQYF
>TRBJ2-3|.|.|TRBV6-5|15
TGTGCCAGCACTTTACGGGGATCTAGATCAGATACGCAGTATTTT
CASTLRGSRSDTQYF
>TRBJ2-7|.|TRBD1|TRBV2|15
TGTGCCAGCAGTGCAGAGACAGGGTTTCGCTACGAGCAGTACTTC
CASSAETGFRYEQYF
>TRBJ1-2|.|.|TRBV4-1|13
TGCGCCAGCAGCCAAACACGGAACTATGGCTACACCTTC
CASSQTRNYGYTF
>TRBJ2-4|.|TRBD2|TRBV6-5|14
TGTGCCAGCAGCCCGCGGGGGGGGCCCACCATTCAGTACTTC
CASSPRGGPTIQYF
>TRBJ1-4|.|.|TRBV29-1|16
TGCAGCGGCCGACCCCTAATGATGAACACCGCAGAAAAACTGTTTTTT
CSGRPLMMNTAEKLFF
>TRBJ1-2|.|TRBD1|TRBV11-2|16
TGTGCCAGCAGGCGACAGGGCACCCCTGCTAACTATGGCTACACCTTC
CASRRQGTPANYGYTF
>TRBJ1-1|.|.|TRBV20-1|11
TGCAGTGCCCTCCTTAGGGCTGAAGCTTTCTTT
CSALLRAEAFF
>TRBJ2-1|once|.|TRBV7-9|16
TGTGCCAGCAGCTTAGCGGGGCTGGGCTCCTACAATGAGCAGTTCTTC
CASSLAGLGSYNEQFF
>TRBJ2-5|.|.|TRBV7-8|15
TGTGCCAGCAGCCTCGCTTTTGGGCCCCAGGAGACCCAGTACTTC
CASSLAFGPQETQYF
>TRBJ2-4|.|.|TRBV19|16
TGTGCCAGTAGCGCCGCAGGGTCGGCGGCCAAAAACATTCAGTACTTC
CASSAAGSAAKNIQYF
>TRBJ2-3|.|TRBD2|TRBV12-5|16
TGTGCTAGTGGGGGGAATAGCGGGGGAGTCACAGATACGCAGTATTTT
CASGGNSGGVTDTQYF
>TRBJ1-5|.|.|TRBV7-6|15
TGTGCCAGCAGCTTAGAAGGGGTGGGGAATCAGCCCCAGCATTTT
CASSLEGVGNQPQHF
>TRBJ1-5|.|.|TRBV27|16
TGTGCCAGCAGTTTACGGGGTGGGGATAGCAATCAGCCCCAGCATTTT
CASSLRGGDSNQPQHF
>TRBJ2-7|.|.|TRBV4-3|15
TGCGCCAGCAGCCAAGAAGATAGGTTATCCTACGAGCAGTACTTC
CASSQEDRLSYEQYF
>TRBJ2-2|.|.|TRBV5-1|16
TGCGCCAGCGAAGAAAGGGCGCGAACGAACACCGGGGAGCTGTTTTTT
CASEERARTNTGELFF
>TRBJ1-1|.|TRBD1|TRBV15|12
TGTGCCACCAGCAGCCAACAGGGGGTGAGTTTCTTT
CATSSQQGVSFF
>TRBJ2-1|.|TRBD2|TRBV5-1|16
TGCGCCAGCGCGGAGGGAAGCGGGGGGGCCATTGGTGAGCAGTTCTTC
CASAEGSGGAIGEQFF
>TRBJ2-7|.|TRBD1|TRBV7-8|14
TGTGCCAGCAGCTTAGCACAGGGGCAGGACGAGCAGTACTTC
CASSLAQGQDEQYF
>TRBJ1-6|.|TRBD1|TRBV28|15
TGTGCCAGCAGCGCGGGGGACAGGGAAAATTCACCCCTCCACTTT
CASSAGDRENSPLHF
>TRBJ2-2|.|.|TRBV19|16
TGTGCCAGTAGTCTGGGTTCTGCCTCGAACACCGGGGAGCTGTTTTTT
CASSLGSASNTGELFF